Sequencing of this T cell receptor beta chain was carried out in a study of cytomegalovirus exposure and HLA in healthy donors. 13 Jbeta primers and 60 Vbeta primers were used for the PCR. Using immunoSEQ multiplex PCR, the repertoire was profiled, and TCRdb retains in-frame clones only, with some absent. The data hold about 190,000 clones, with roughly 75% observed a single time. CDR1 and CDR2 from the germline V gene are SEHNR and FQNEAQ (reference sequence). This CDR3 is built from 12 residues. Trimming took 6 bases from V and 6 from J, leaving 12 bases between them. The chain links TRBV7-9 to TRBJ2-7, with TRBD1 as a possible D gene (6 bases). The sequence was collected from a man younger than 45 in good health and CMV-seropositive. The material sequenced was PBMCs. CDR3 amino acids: CASSPWGREQYF. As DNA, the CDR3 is TGTGCCAGCAGTCCATGGGGGCGCGAGCAGTACTTC.